This T cell receptor (beta chain) originates from a study of spatial heterogeneity in lung cancer. Findings of the study overall: Within tumors, counts of expanded alpha and beta TCRs tracked tumor mutation counts.

TCRdb re-called the 5' RACE reads through MiXCR, storing one row per CDR3 protein. This repertoire shows roughly 3,800 distinct CDR3 sequences, 4.5% to 6.5% found once; its top ten account for under 35%. Germline values: CDR1 SQVTM, CDR2 ANQGSEA. This CDR3 spans 14 amino acids. The V segment lost 1 base and the J segment 4 bases; nucleotides outside the gene matches: 5. This clonotype was detected ten times or more. The antigen is undetermined. The time point denotes: sample taken at primary tumor resection. Unsorted whole RNA of tumor, nontumor lung or frozen PBMC was sequenced. Material: lung tumor tissue, obtained at surgery. The chain employs TRBV29-1 and TRBJ1-2; 8 positions agree with TRBD1. The TCR originated in a female donor with early-stage non-small cell lung cancer. The CDR3 sequence: CSVEVGTGIYGYTF. DNA of the CDR3: TGCAGCGTTGAAGTAGGGACAGGCATCTATGGCTACACCTTC.